This T cell receptor beta chain was recovered during a study of human T cells and chemical hapten exposure. The time point here: healthy volunteer bleed at 6 weeks. The starting material, unfractionated whole blood, was used for total RNA extraction. Study-wide findings and caveats: Sensitization with DPC brought no change to TCRs above 1 in 1000 in frequency.

Unique molecular identifiers were affixed to discrete cDNA molecules within the library. Per the authors' pipeline: Approximately 100,000 TCRs per sample was the median, with a range of 23,224 to 690,600. TCRdb re-derived calls from the RACE reads in MiXCR, one entry per CDR3 protein. For this entry, the V and J calls and clone size follow TCRdb and not the study's own pipeline. Here the sample spans some 65,000 distinct CDR3 sequences, under 7.5% being singletons. This clonotype was detected only a few times. Its antigen is not identified. Trimming left V 3 bases short and J 6 bases short, with 15 bases between. Germline loops: CDR1 MDHEN, CDR2 SYDVKM. The length of the CDR3 is 15 residues.

The sequence was obtained from a female donor in good health. Some clones in this sample may be carry-over from other donors' samples. The gene calls are TRBV28 and TRBJ1-5; no clear D. Sequencing was done on a sample of whole blood. The chain's CDR3 is CASSLPGEGTQPQHF. In DNA form, the CDR3 reads TGTGCCAGCAGTTTGCCCGGGGAGGGCACTCAGCCCCAGCATTTT.